This TCR beta chain emerged from a study of lymphopenia after photon versus proton radiotherapy. Study findings and constraints: Under photons, naive T cells and diversity fell while effector/memory populations rose. In patients who died, overall survival fell as post-nadir TCR diversity dropped more.

Germline loops: CDR1 SGDLS, CDR2 YYNGEE. The CDR3 runs to 17 residues. V shed 3 bases and J 4 bases; nucleotides not matched to a gene: 12. Some clones are missing from TCRdb's copy, which holds only in-frame ones; the method was immunoSEQ multiplex PCR. The profile shows 40,000 to 45,000 clones, about 82% of them singletons. This clone was observed a few times. Antigen specificity is unknown. The specimen was peripheral blood, collected from a patient treated with proton-based radiotherapy. This receptor was taken from a woman in her 70s with pancreatic cancer. Some clones in this sample may be carry-over from other donors' samples. The chain couples TRBV9 to TRBJ2-3; 9 nucleotides line up with TRBD1. In nucleotides, the CDR3 is TGTGCCAGCAGCGCCCGTTCCGGGACAGGGTTAGCAGATACGCAGTATTTT. It encodes CASSARSGTGLADTQYF.